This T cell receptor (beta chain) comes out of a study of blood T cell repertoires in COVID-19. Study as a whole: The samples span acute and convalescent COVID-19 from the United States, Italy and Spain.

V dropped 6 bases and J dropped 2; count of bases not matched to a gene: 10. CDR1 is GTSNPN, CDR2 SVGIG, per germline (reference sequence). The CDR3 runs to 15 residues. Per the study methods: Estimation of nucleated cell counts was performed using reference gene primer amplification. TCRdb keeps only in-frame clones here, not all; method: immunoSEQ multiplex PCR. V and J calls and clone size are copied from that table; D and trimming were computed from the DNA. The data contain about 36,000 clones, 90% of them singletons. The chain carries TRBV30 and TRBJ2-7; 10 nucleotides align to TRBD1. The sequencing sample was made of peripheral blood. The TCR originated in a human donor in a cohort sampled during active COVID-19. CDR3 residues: CACGAGQGSTYEQYF. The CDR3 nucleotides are TGTGCCTGCGGCGCGGGACAGGGGTCTACCTACGAGCAGTACTTC.